The following is a T cell receptor (beta chain) sequence with its context. The antigen remains unidentified. The CDR3 consists of 15 residues. The germline CDR1 and CDR2 sequences are MDHEN and SYDVKM. V was shortened by 5 bases and J by 14 bases, with 22 bases between the two germline ends. Measured with immunoSEQ multiplex PCR; TCRdb has only the in-frame clones, and not every one. Altogether some 120,000 clones are present, approximately 92% being singletons, with the ten largest covering 1.1%. The sample belongs to a study of cytomegalovirus exposure and HLA in healthy donors. Points from the study as a whole: Published work reported that the classifier diagnosed cytomegalovirus status with high specificity and sensitivity. First-cohort TCR clusters were later found to tend to co-occur in the 120 validation repertoires. Rare sequences made up most TCRs, while some public TCRs were found in many donors. Specificity of a few CMV-associated chains for CMV antigens was verified in vitro.

The clonotype comes from a woman under 30 in good health and CMV-seronegative. The sequenced material came from PBMCs. The V gene is TRBV28, the J gene TRBJ1-6; D perhaps matches TRBD1 (6 bases). In DNA, the CDR3 is TGTGCCAGCAGTCCTACCCGACAGGTATCACTTTCCCTCCACTTT. Translation gives CASSPTRQVSLSLHF.